Below, 28 T cell receptor beta chains from the same sample are listed, as sequenced in a study of T cells in narcolepsy. The table came from immunoSEQ multiplex PCR; TCRdb's copy has only in-frame clones and leaves some out. The sample contains roughly 40,000 clones, roughly 88% of which appear only once. The sequencing sample was made of CD45RA- memory CD4+ T cells from PBMCs. The receptor source for this set is a human donor with narcolepsy.

The J gene is TRBJ2-5, the V gene TRBV7-2; D ambiguous. From germline, CDR1 is SGHTA and CDR2 FQGNSA. Trimming left V 1 base short and J 2 bases short, with 8 bases between. The CDR3 totals 14 residues. The CDR3 region is CASSLGVLQETQYF. Here the CDR3 DNA reads TGTGCCAGCAGCTTAGGAGTTTTACAAGAGACCCAGTACTTC.

The chain couples TRBV11-2 to TRBJ1-1, with D hard to call. CDR3 size: 12 residues. CDR1 and CDR2 from the germline V gene are SGHAT and FQNNGV. The V and J ends lost 3 bases and 10 bases respectively, with 12 bases between them. Here the CDR3 reads CASSFGDVGAFF. The CDR3 DNA reads TGTGCCAGCAGCTTCGGAGATGTCGGAGCTTTCTTT.

The V gene is TRBV27, the J gene TRBJ1-1; 8 bases fit TRBD1. Germline V CDR1 and CDR2: MNHEY, SMNVEV (reference sequence). The CDR3 is 13 amino acids. V shed 6 bases, J shed 9 bases, and the junction held 9 bases outside the gene matches. CDR3 region: CASSLDRGLKAFF. The CDR3 bases are TGTGCCAGCAGCCTTGACAGGGGCTTGAAAGCTTTCTTT.

The genes are TRBV7-2 and TRBJ1-1; D gene uncertain. Between the trimmed V and J ends, which lost 5 bases and 1 base, there was a span of 14 bases. Germline CDR1 reads SGHTA; CDR2 reads FQGNSA. The CDR3 covers 15 residues. The CDR3 DNA follows: TGTGCCAGCAGCCCTAGAGGCCGGGGGAACACTGAAGCTTTCTTT. Residues: CASSPRGRGNTEAFF.

This clone was seen a single time. The J gene is TRBJ1-2, the V gene TRBV6-6; D is ambiguous. V lost 6 bases, J lost 3 bases, and 17 bases lay in between. The CDR3 consists of 15 residues. Germline CDR1 and CDR2: MNHNY and SVGAGI (reference sequence). This CDR3 is CASSPENLGYYGYTF. The CDR3 coding sequence is TGTGCCAGCAGCCCGGAGAACCTGGGATACTATGGCTACACCTTC.

This clone was observed a handful of times. The rearrangement joins TRBV5-1 to TRBJ2-7; no clear D gene. V lost 4 bases, J lost 6 bases, and 11 bases lay in between. CDR1 SGHRS and CDR2 YFSETQ come from the germline V gene. CDR3 length: 12 residues. The CDR3 DNA reads TGCGCCAGCAGCCTGGATGAAGGCGAGCAGTACTTC. Translated, it gives CASSLDEGEQYF.

V gene TRBV28 combines with J gene TRBJ1-5; D might be TRBD1 (5 bases). Germline lookup yields CDR1 MDHEN and CDR2 SYDVKM. CDR3 length equals 14 residues. Trimming took off 6 bases at V and 6 bases at J, with 15 bases between the two ends. In DNA, the CDR3 is TGTGCCAGCAGCCTCGCAGGGTCTTCTCAGCCCCAGCATTTT. Amino acid sequence: CASSLAGSSQPQHF.

The rearrangement links TRBV30 to TRBJ2-5; 7 bases fit TRBD1. Germline V gene lookup returns CDR1 GTSNPN and CDR2 SVGIG (reference sequence). V was pared by 3 bases and J by 9 bases, with 10 bases of the junction left unmatched. The CDR3 has 13 amino acids. The CDR3 loop is CAWSRDSLSSQYF. CDR3 nucleotide sequence: TGTGCCTGGAGCCGGGACAGCCTTTCTTCCCAGTACTTC.

CDR3 loop: CASSLAAKGGGLFF. In DNA, the CDR3 is TGTGCCAGCAGCTTAGCGGCAAAGGGGGGCGGACTGTTTTTT. The V call is TRBV7-2, the J call TRBJ1-4, with D maybe TRBD1 (6 bases). The ends were cut back, 0 bases at V and 13 bases at J, with 15 bases in the middle. CDR1 is SGHTA, CDR2 FQGNSA, per germline. The CDR3 is 14 residues long.

The chain carries TRBV4-1 and TRBJ1-2; the D is unclear. V was clipped by 5 bases and J by 4 bases, with 23 bases between them. This CDR3 spans 17 amino acids. Germline lookup yields CDR1 MGHRA and CDR2 YSYEKL. The CDR3 coding sequence is TGCGCCAGCAGCTTCGGGCTCCAGAACCGAAAGACCTATGGCTACACCTTC. It encodes CASSFGLQNRKTYGYTF.

This clone was observed a handful of times. V and J are TRBV18 and TRBJ2-1; D not resolved. Germline V CDR1 and CDR2: KGHSH, LQKENI. The CDR3 runs 13 residues. The germline V and J ends were trimmed by 3 bases and 9 bases, with 12 bases remaining between them. For the CDR3, the DNA is TGTGCCAGCTCACCCGGACGTCCCGGTGAGCAGTTCTTC. This codes for CASSPGRPGEQFF.

The J gene is TRBJ1-2, the V gene TRBV14, with TRBD1 identical over 7 bases. Unmatched junction bases numbered 7, after V lost 4 bases and J lost 8 bases. The length of the CDR3 is 13 residues. CDR1 and CDR2 from the germline V gene are SGHDN and FVKESK. CDR3 protein: CASSPIQGGGYTF. The CDR3 bases are TGTGCCAGCAGCCCCATCCAGGGGGGCGGCTACACCTTC.

The CDR3, as DNA: TGTGCCACCGACCTCTCCGGGGGGGGAAACGGCGAGCAGTACTTC. This codes for CATDLSGGGNGEQYF. The V and J genes are TRBV28 and TRBJ2-7, with TRBD2 matching 8 bases. Trimming at V came to 10 bases and at J to 6 bases, leaving 17 bases not matched to a gene. Germline V gene lookup returns CDR1 MDHEN and CDR2 SYDVKM. This CDR3 has 15 amino acids.

CDR3 sequence reads: CASRRDSTEAFF. The CDR3 DNA reads as TGTGCCAGCAGACGTGACAGCACTGAAGCTTTCTTT. The gene calls are TRBV7-2 and TRBJ1-1; a weak D match, TRBD1 (5 bases). CDR3 size: 12 residues. V lost 6 bases, J lost 4 bases, and 9 bases lay in between. The germline V gene encodes CDR1 SGHTA and CDR2 FQGNSA.

The rearrangement links TRBV5-5 to TRBJ1-5, with a possible D match to TRBD1 (5 bases). CDR1 SGHKS and CDR2 YYEKEE come from the germline V gene (reference sequence). The V end was cut by 4 bases, the J end by 8 bases, with 13 bases between. CDR3 size: 13 residues. The CDR3 sequence: CASSPEGFEPQHF. The CDR3 DNA sequence: TGTGCCAGCAGCCCGGAGGGGTTTGAGCCCCAGCATTTT.

V and J are TRBV6-1 and TRBJ1-2, with a possible D match to TRBD1 (6 bases). The V gene lost 6 bases and the J gene lost 5 bases, with 16 bases spanning the gap. The CDR3 contains 14 residues. Germline assignment: CDR1 MNHNS and CDR2 SASEGT. Written as DNA, the CDR3 is TGTGCCAGCAGCTTAGGCAGGACAGATTATGGCTACACCTTC. Protein sequence: CASSLGRTDYGYTF.

This chain links TRBV7-6 with TRBJ1-2; D is perhaps TRBD1 (6 bases). CDR3 length: 13 amino acids. Between the trimmed V and J ends, which lost 5 bases and 7 bases, there was a span of 14 bases. CDR1 is SGHVS, CDR2 FNYEAQ, per germline. The chain's CDR3 is CASSEEGGAGYTF. The CDR3 region has the DNA TGTGCCAGCAGCGAGGAGGGGGGGGCTGGCTACACCTTC.

This clone was recorded a few times. The genes are TRBV10-3 and TRBJ2-1; tentatively, D is TRBD2 (6 bases). The CDR3 length is 16 residues. V shed 2 bases and J shed 7 bases, with 18 bases lying between them. Germline CDR1 is ENHRY and CDR2 is SYGVKD. CDR3 protein: CAISEPAGNAANEQFF. The CDR3 bases are TGTGCCATCAGTGAGCCGGCGGGGAACGCTGCGAATGAGCAGTTCTTC.

This chain connects TRBV7-7 to TRBJ2-5; D gene uncertain. Germline V gene lookup returns CDR1 SSHAT and CDR2 FNYEAQ (reference sequence). This CDR3 region has 12 residues. Trimming shortened V by 2 bases and J by 5 bases, and 6 bases separated the two germline ends. The CDR3 nucleotides are TGTGCCAGCAGCTTACTTGTGGAGACCCAGTACTTC. As protein: CASSLLVETQYF.

This clone was recorded once. This sample includes further DNA sequences coding for the same CDR3. The V gene is TRBV20-1, the J gene TRBJ2-1; D is uncertain. Germline V lookup: CDR1 DFQATT, CDR2 SNEGSKA (reference sequence). The CDR3 has 11 amino acids. Trimming took off 1 base at V and 5 bases at J, with 3 bases between the two ends. The CDR3 DNA is TGCAGTGCTAGAGGGGACAATGAGCAGTTCTTC. Protein: CSARGDNEQFF.

V and J are TRBV6-1 and TRBJ2-7; either TRBD1 or TRBD2 may fit D (5 bases each). This CDR3 region has 14 residues. The V end lost 1 base, the J end lost 5 bases, and 12 bases lay between the germline ends. CDR1 and CDR2 (germline): MNHNS, SASEGT. As DNA, the CDR3 is TGTGCCAGCAGTGAAGTTGGACGGGGCCACGAGCAGTACTTC. Protein: CASSEVGRGHEQYF.

This chain joins TRBV10-3 and TRBJ2-2; 10 positions match TRBD2. The CDR3 has 15 amino acids. V lost 5 bases, J lost 4 bases, and 4 bases stayed unmatched. Germline V gene data show CDR1 as ENHRY and CDR2 as SYGVKD. The CDR3, as DNA: TGTGCCATCAGTTCCGGGACTAGCGCCACCGGGGAGCTGTTTTTT. Its protein is CAISSGTSATGELFF.

The sample holds a few counts of this clone. The chain joins TRBV6-5 to TRBJ1-1, with unresolved D. Trimming removed 7 bases from V and 1 base from J, with 7 bases in between. The germline V gene encodes CDR1 MNHEY and CDR2 SVGAGI. The CDR3 contains 12 residues. The CDR3 sequence is CASKRSNTEAFF. CDR3 nucleotides: TGTGCCAGCAAAAGGTCGAACACTGAAGCTTTCTTT.

The chain has TRBV5-6 and TRBJ1-6; D gene uncertain. This CDR3 contains 14 residues. Germline CDR1 is SGHDT and CDR2 is YYEEEE. V lost 1 base and J lost 4, with 6 bases in between. In DNA, the CDR3 is TGTGCCAGCAGCTTGTACAGTTATAATTCACCCCTCCACTTT. Protein product: CASSLYSYNSPLHF.

V and J are TRBV6-6 and TRBJ2-7, with TRBD1 matching over 7 bases. Losses at the gene ends were 7 bases for V and 6 bases for J; bases not matched to a gene: 9. The length of the CDR3 is 13 residues. Germline lookup yields CDR1 MNHNY and CDR2 SVGAGI (reference sequence). CDR3 sequence: CASTPTGPGEQYF. CDR3 nucleotides: TGTGCCAGCACCCCGACAGGGCCCGGCGAGCAGTACTTC.

Of note for this clone: A read error may account for a junction end that differs from germline. The V gene is TRBV7-7, the J gene TRBJ2-1; possible D gene TRBD1, 5 bases. The CDR3 has 14 residues. Germline-derived CDR1 and CDR2 are SSHAT and FNYEAQ (reference sequence). The CDR3 region is CASSLGRQGDEQFF. In DNA, the CDR3 is TGTGCTAGCAGCTTGGGGCGGCAGGGCGATGAGCAGTTCTTC.

This CDR3 reads CASSSGGEGYTF. Here the CDR3 DNA reads TGTGCCAGCAGCTCTGGTGGGGAAGGCTACACCTTC. The chain carries TRBV5-6 and TRBJ1-2; D unclear. This CDR3 contains 12 residues. CDR1 and CDR2 (germline): SGHDT, YYEEEE. V shed 3 bases and J shed 8 bases, with 11 bases lying between them.

In its sample, this clone was seen once. The chain employs TRBV30 and TRBJ1-5, with TRBD1 matching 8 bases. The V gene's germline CDR1 is GTSNPN and CDR2 SVGIG (reference sequence). The V and J ends lost 0 bases and 3 bases, in that order; junction bases with no gene match: 7. The CDR3 sequence is 16 residues long. CDR3 sequence reads: CAWSVAQGVLNQPQHF. DNA for the CDR3: TGTGCCTGGAGTGTGGCACAGGGGGTACTCAATCAGCCCCAGCATTTT. The whole variable domain, filled in from reference TRBV30 and TRBJ1-5, reads SQTIHQWPATLVQPVGSPLSLECTVEGTSNPNLYWYRQAAGRGLQLLFYSVGIGQISSEVPQNLSASRPQDRQFILSSKKLLLSDSGFYLCAWSVAQGVLNQPQHFGDGTRLSIL.